This T cell receptor (beta chain) was sequenced during a study of tumor-infiltrating lymphocytes in primary liver carcinoma. Each 20-30 mg portion of unsorted bulk tissue served as the source for co-extraction of RNA and DNA. Among the patients, all had chronic HBV infection and none had been treated. In every tumor sample, viable tumor cells made up over 80%. CDR1 and CDR2 (germline): SGHAT, FQNNGV. The CDR3 is made up of 16 amino acids. TCR beta cDNA came from 400 to 500 ng total RNA, primed with a constant-region primer. Employing slightly modified ARM-PCR, three nested multiplex PCR rounds were run, and these gave rise to the TCR beta libraries. For approximately 11 cycles apiece, the opening two PCR rounds ran with TRBV1-TRBV30 forward primers and a C-beta reverse primer. Each CDR3 protein gets one entry after TCRdb re-called the multiplex PCR reads with MiXCR. Here the sample spans fewer than 250,000 distinct CDR3 sequences, 85% being singletons.

Sequenced material: tumor tissue from primary liver carcinoma. This receptor was obtained from a man in his forties with primary liver carcinoma and hepatitis B virus infection. This sequence joins TRBV11-2 and TRBJ1-2, with D hard to call. CDR3 residues: CVSSLEGGWEILGYTF. The CDR3 region has the DNA TGTGTCAGTAGCTTAGAGGGAGGATGGGAGATCCTGGGCTACACCTTC.